This T cell receptor (beta chain) derives from a study of blood T cell repertoires in COVID-19. The CDR3 spans 15 residues. Per germline, CDR1 MGHRA and CDR2 YSYEKL. V lost 3 bases and J 8 bases, leaving 16 bases between the germline ends. A few counts support this clone. Produced via immunoSEQ multiplex PCR; TCRdb's table is partial and in-frame only. Of 180,000 or so clones detected, about 89% appear once; the ten largest clones hold roughly 3%. The gene calls are TRBV4-1 and TRBJ1-4; tentative D call: TRBD1 (6 bases). The sequence derives from a man aged 65-85 years with acute or convalescent COVID-19. Sequenced: peripheral blood. CDR3 amino acids: CASSHSGAGEEKLFF. CDR3 sequence (DNA): TGCGCCAGCAGCCACTCAGGGGCGGGAGAGGAAAAACTGTTTTTT.